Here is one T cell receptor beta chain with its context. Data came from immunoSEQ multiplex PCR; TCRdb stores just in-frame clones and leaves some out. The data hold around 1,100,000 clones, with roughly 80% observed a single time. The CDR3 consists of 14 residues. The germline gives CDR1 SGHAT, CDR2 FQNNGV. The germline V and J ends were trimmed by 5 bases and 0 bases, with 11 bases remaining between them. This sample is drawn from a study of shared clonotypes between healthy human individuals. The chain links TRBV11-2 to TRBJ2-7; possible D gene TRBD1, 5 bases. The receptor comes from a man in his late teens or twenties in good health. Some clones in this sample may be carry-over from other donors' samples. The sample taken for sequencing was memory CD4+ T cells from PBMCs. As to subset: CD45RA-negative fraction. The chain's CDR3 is CASSRRQSSYEQYF. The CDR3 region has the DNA TGTGCCAGCAGCAGAAGACAGAGCTCCTACGAGCAGTACTTC.